Shown below are 26 T cell receptor beta chains from a single sample sequenced in a study of Ad26.COV2.S vaccination and SARS-CoV-2 variants. Treatment specified: 15 to 20 received Ad26.COV2.S at low or high dose, single or two shots; about 5 received placebo; per-sample allocation not given. Specimens were obtained on day 63 following the first vaccine or placebo injection. Assay: immunoSEQ multiplex PCR; the TCRdb copy retains only in-frame clones and omits some. The table shows about 420,000 clones, with roughly 90% occurring only once. Sequencing used peripheral blood, obtained in a trial of Ad26.COV2.S vaccine versus placebo. The receptors were sampled from a person between 18 and 65 years old who received the Ad26.COV2.S COVID-19 vaccine or a placebo.

This chain uses TRBV4-1 with TRBJ1-5; D gene uncertain. Germline CDR1 is MGHRA and CDR2 is YSYEKL. Trimming took off 3 bases at V and 4 bases at J, with 13 bases between the two ends. The CDR3 runs 15 residues. The CDR3 region is CASSHYRGPNQPQHF. The CDR3 bases are TGCGCCAGCAGCCACTATCGGGGTCCTAATCAGCCCCAGCATTTT.

Details on this clone: Different DNA sequences within this sample yield the same CDR3. The genes are TRBV5-1 and TRBJ1-3; the D gene is possibly TRBD1 (6 bases). From germline, CDR1 is SGHRS and CDR2 YFSETQ. The CDR3 is 14 residues long. The ends were cut back, 7 bases at V and 1 base at J, with 12 bases in the middle. The CDR3 region has the DNA TGCGCCAGCTCTTTAGGGGGATCTGGAAACACCATATATTTT. This encodes CASSLGGSGNTIYF.

The chain has TRBV28 and TRBJ1-5, with D hard to call. V was cut by 1 base and J by 6 bases, with 13 bases left in between. Per the germline V gene, CDR1 is MDHEN and CDR2 is SYDVKM. This CDR3 spans 15 amino acids. The CDR3: CASSLSRHGGQPQHF. For the CDR3, the DNA is TGTGCCAGCAGTTTATCCCGACACGGCGGTCAGCCCCAGCATTTT.

The V gene is TRBV6-2 or TRBV6-3, the J gene TRBJ2-7; no reliable D call. V lost 5 bases, J lost 2 bases, and 10 bases lay in between. The CDR3 totals 13 residues. The germline V gene has CDR1 MNHEY and CDR2 SVGEGT. The CDR3 is CASSHRGTYEQYF. The DNA for the CDR3 is TGTGCCAGCAGTCACCGAGGAACCTACGAGCAGTACTTC.

The chain carries TRBV5-5 and TRBJ2-1; 10 bases are shared with TRBD1. Germline CDR1 reads SGHKS; CDR2 reads YYEKEE (reference sequence). The CDR3 is made up of 15 amino acids. After removal of 5 bases from V and 9 bases from J, the junction contained 11 bases not matched to a gene. In nucleotides, the CDR3 is TGTGCCAGCAGGCCGGGACAGGGGATAGTAGGTGAGCAGTTCTTC. Its translation: CASRPGQGIVGEQFF.

This clone appeared a single time. The V and J genes are TRBV5-1 and TRBJ2-1; a weak D match, TRBD2 (6 bases). Germline V gene data show CDR1 as SGHRS and CDR2 as YFSETQ. This CDR3 spans 14 amino acids. Trimming removed 3 bases at V and 3 bases at J, with 10 bases between. The CDR3 DNA is TGCGCCAGCAGCTGGAGGGACTTCTACAATGAGCAGTTCTTC. It encodes CASSWRDFYNEQFF.

CDR3 nucleotides: TGCGCCAGCAGCTTGTGGGGTGAGACTGAAGCTTTCTTT. It yields the protein CASSLWGETEAFF. The chain couples TRBV5-1 to TRBJ1-1, with unresolved D. Trimming stripped 1 base from V and 5 bases from J, with 9 bases between. The CDR3 is made up of 13 amino acids. Germline V gene data show CDR1 as SGHRS and CDR2 as YFSETQ. Together with reference TRBV5-1 and TRBJ1-1, the CDR3 gives the full variable domain: KAGVTQTPRYLIKTRGQQVTLSCSPISGHRSVSWYQQTPGQGLQFLFEYFSETQRNKGNFPGRFSGRQFSNSRSEMNVSTLELGDSALYLCASSLWGETEAFFGQGTRLTVV.

The chain combines TRBV30 with TRBJ1-5, with D perhaps TRBD1 (5 bases). CDR3 length: 14 residues. V was pared by 0 bases and J by 6 bases, with 12 bases between. Per germline, CDR1 GTSNPN and CDR2 SVGIG (reference sequence). The CDR3 protein is CAWSVQGSGQPQHF. CDR3 coding DNA: TGTGCCTGGAGTGTCCAGGGTTCGGGTCAGCCCCAGCATTTT.

This clone was recorded only once. The chain couples TRBV18 to TRBJ2-7; 8 nucleotides align to TRBD1. Germline loops: CDR1 KGHSH, CDR2 LQKENI. The CDR3 totals 14 residues. The ends lost 4 bases at V and 3 bases at J; junction bases unmatched: 5. The CDR3, as DNA: TGTGCCAGCTCACAGGACAGGGACGACTACGAGCAGTACTTC. Protein: CASSQDRDDYEQYF. Complete variable domain (other parts from reference TRBV18 and TRBJ2-7): NAGVMQNPRHLVRRRGQEARLRCSPMKGHSHVYWYRQLPEEGLKFMVYLQKENIIDESGMPKERFSAEFPKEGPSILRIQQVVRGDSAAYFCASSQDRDDYEQYFGPGTRLTVT.

This chain links TRBV5-8 with TRBJ2-7; D unclear. The germline V gene has CDR1 SGHTS and CDR2 YDEGEE. CDR3 length: 15 residues. V lost 1 base and J 3 bases, leaving 14 bases between the germline ends. The CDR3 DNA reads as TGTGCCAGCAGCTTGCTTTCCCTCGCTCACTACGAGCAGTACTTC. It yields the protein CASSLLSLAHYEQYF.

About this clone itself: Other DNA sequences in this sample translate to the same CDR3. The V gene is TRBV20-1, the J gene TRBJ2-7; D gene ambiguous. From germline, CDR1 is DFQATT and CDR2 SNEGSKA (reference sequence). The V end lost 3 bases, the J end lost 0 bases, and 3 bases lay between the germline ends. This CDR3 is 11 amino acids long. This chain's CDR3 is CSARGSYEQYF. DNA of the CDR3: TGCAGTGCTAGGGGCTCCTACGAGCAGTACTTC.

This chain uses TRBV5-1 with TRBJ2-5, with a weak D call TRBD1 (5 bases). The V and J ends lost 1 base and 0 bases respectively, with 7 bases between them. This CDR3 has 14 amino acids. Germline V lookup: CDR1 SGHRS, CDR2 YFSETQ. This chain's CDR3 is CASSLTGNQETQYF. The DNA for the CDR3 is TGCGCCAGCAGCTTGACAGGCAACCAAGAGACCCAGTACTTC.

This rearrangement joins TRBV6-6 to TRBJ2-4; tentative D call: TRBD2 (5 bases). CDR1 MNHNY and CDR2 SVGAGI come from the germline V gene (reference sequence). CDR3 length equals 15 residues. V dropped 6 bases and J dropped 0 bases, with 12 bases sitting between them. The CDR3 sequence: CASRARELAKNIQYF. The DNA for the CDR3 is TGTGCCAGCAGAGCAAGGGAGCTAGCCAAAAACATTCAGTACTTC.

The gene calls are TRBV10-1 and TRBJ1-2; possibly TRBD1 for D (6 bases). The ends were cut back, 11 bases at V and 6 bases at J, with 22 bases in the middle. The germline gives CDR1 WNHNN, CDR2 SYGVQD (reference sequence). The CDR3 extends over 14 amino acids. CDR3 region: CARKVGGAGDGYTF. The DNA of the CDR3 is TGCGCCCGAAAGGTGGGGGGCGCGGGGGATGGCTACACCTTC.

This clone was seen a handful of times. The CDR3 DNA reads TGTGCCAGCAGGGGGACAGGCAGTACCGCAACTAATGAAAAACTGTTTTTT. Protein sequence: CASRGTGSTATNEKLFF. The V and J genes are TRBV27 and TRBJ1-4, with TRBD1 matching over 8 bases. This CDR3 has 17 amino acids. V dropped 6 bases and J dropped 0; count of bases not matched to a gene: 9. The germline V gene encodes CDR1 MNHEY and CDR2 SMNVEV (reference sequence).

This rearrangement joins TRBV9 to TRBJ1-5, with D hard to call. V shed 0 bases and J shed 5 bases, with 9 bases lying between them. This CDR3 has 14 residues. CDR1 is SGDLS and CDR2 is YYNGEE in the germline V gene. Written as DNA, the CDR3 is TGTGCCAGCAGCGTAGGGTCAGCAGATCAGCCCCAGCATTTT. It yields the protein CASSVGSADQPQHF.

This clone was detected only once. This chain uses TRBV10-3 with TRBJ1-2; D unresolved. The V and J ends lost 5 bases and 6 bases respectively, with 19 bases between them. Germline V gives CDR1 ENHRY, CDR2 SYGVKD. CDR3 length: 15 amino acids. The CDR3 DNA follows: TGTGCCATCAGTAACCCCGGGAGCCAACTTAATGGCTACACCTTC. This translates into CAISNPGSQLNGYTF.

This clone has only one observation. CDR3 DNA sequence: TGTGCCAGTAGTCCGTACCAGAGGCCTAATGAAAAACTGTTTTTT. Translating gives CASSPYQRPNEKLFF. This rearrangement joins TRBV19 to TRBJ1-4, with D uncertain. Trimming shortened V by 5 bases and J by 3 bases, and 13 bases separated the two germline ends. Germline V CDR1 and CDR2: LNHDA, SQIVND (reference sequence). The CDR3 spans 15 residues.

This clone was counted between two and nine times. The chain has TRBV3-1 (or the pseudogene TRBV3-2) and TRBJ1-1; D is unclear. The CDR3 is 14 amino acids. V was cut by 0 bases and J by 3 bases, with 8 bases left in between. CDR1 and CDR2 from the germline V gene are LGHDT and YNNKEL (reference sequence). The CDR3 loop is CASSQEVSYTEAFF. The DNA for the CDR3 is TGTGCCAGCAGCCAAGAGGTTTCCTACACTGAAGCTTTCTTT.

The chain joins TRBV4-3 to TRBJ1-5; D gene unclear. Germline loops: CDR1 LGHNA, CDR2 YSLEER. This CDR3 has 13 residues. Deletions cut 0 bases from V and 6 bases from J, with 6 bases between. The CDR3 sequence: CASSQEWSQPQHF. In nucleotides, the CDR3 is TGCGCCAGCAGCCAAGAATGGAGTCAGCCCCAGCATTTT.

The chain couples TRBV4-1 to TRBJ1-2, with 7 bases that match TRBD1. Germline V CDR1 and CDR2: MGHRA, YSYEKL. The CDR3 totals 13 residues. Losses at the gene ends were 4 bases for V and 7 bases for J; bases not matched to a gene: 6. This chain's CDR3 is CASSPLGGLGYTF. The CDR3 bases are TGCGCCAGCAGCCCACTAGGGGGCCTTGGCTACACCTTC.

The genes are TRBV7-2 and TRBJ2-5; TRBD2 matches at 8 bases. This CDR3 has 16 amino acids. The ends lost 5 bases at V and 4 bases at J; junction bases unmatched: 12. CDR1 is SGHTA and CDR2 is FQGNSA in the germline V gene. The CDR3 coding sequence is TGTGCCAGCAGCGAGAAGAGCGGGGGAGGTAGAGAGACCCAGTACTTC. The encoded protein is CASSEKSGGGRETQYF.

This chain connects TRBV9 to TRBJ2-3; 7 bases fit TRBD1. CDR1 is SGDLS, CDR2 YYNGEE, per germline. The V and J ends lost 6 bases and 0 bases, in that order; junction bases with no gene match: 4. The CDR3 contains 14 residues. CDR3 sequence: CASNSGGSTDTQYF. As DNA, the CDR3 is TGTGCCAGCAATTCAGGGGGAAGCACAGATACGCAGTATTTT.

The chain uses TRBV29-1 and TRBJ2-7, with a tentative D call TRBD1 (5 bases). Between the trimmed V and J ends, which lost 3 bases and 5 bases, there was a span of 17 bases. The germline V gene has CDR1 SQVTM and CDR2 ANQGSEA. The CDR3 is made up of 14 amino acids. The CDR3 spells CSVELGVRFNEQYF. In nucleotides, the CDR3 is TGCAGCGTTGAGTTAGGGGTGCGTTTCAACGAGCAGTACTTC.

This rearrangement joins TRBV29-1 to TRBJ2-7; 7 bases align to TRBD2. With V trimmed by 4 bases and J by 4 bases, 4 bases remained unmatched. The germline V gene has CDR1 SQVTM and CDR2 ANQGSEA. The CDR3 has 12 amino acids. The CDR3 is CSVAPGGYEQYF. The CDR3 coding sequence is TGCAGCGTTGCGCCCGGGGGGTACGAGCAGTACTTC.

V gene TRBV30 combines with J gene TRBJ2-1, with TRBD2 matching over 8 bases. The germline gives CDR1 GTSNPN, CDR2 SVGIG (reference sequence). There are 13 residues in the CDR3. J lost 8 bases, V lost 5 bases, and 8 bases had no gene match. The CDR3 region is CAWVKLAGYEQFF. The CDR3 nucleotides read TGTGCCTGGGTAAAGTTAGCGGGGTATGAGCAGTTCTTC. Complete variable domain (other parts from reference TRBV30 and TRBJ2-1): SQTIHQWPATLVQPVGSPLSLECTVEGTSNPNLYWYRQAAGRGLQLLFYSVGIGQISSEVPQNLSASRPQDRQFILSSKKLLLSDSGFYLCAWVKLAGYEQFFGPGTRLTVL.